Below are 31 T cell receptor beta chains sequenced from a single sample in a study of CD8 T cells in Susac syndrome. Reverse transcription of about 0.45 to 1 ug RNA used random hexamers. TCRdb fed the immunoSEQ multiplex PCR reads into MiXCR, producing one record per CDR3 protein. Of around 90,000 distinct CDR3 sequences detected, 95% to 96% appear once; the ten largest clones hold around 0.62%. Sequences were obtained from CD8+ T cells from PBMCs. These receptor sequences come from a human donor with Susac syndrome.

The chain employs TRBV18 and TRBJ1-2, with TRBD1 matching over 7 bases. The CDR3 has 16 amino acids. J lost 6 bases, V lost 6 bases, and 16 bases had no gene match. Germline CDR1 and CDR2: KGHSH and LQKENI. The CDR3 here is CASSPTGATGVDGYTF. In nucleotides, the CDR3 is TGTGCCAGCTCTCCAACGGGGGCCACAGGGGTTGATGGCTACACCTTC.

This clonotype occurred a few times. The chain couples TRBV30 to TRBJ1-1; D is perhaps TRBD1 (5 bases). The CDR3 runs to 13 residues. The V gene lost 7 bases and the J gene lost 6 bases, with 18 bases spanning the gap. Germline V gene lookup returns CDR1 GTSNPN and CDR2 SVGIG (reference sequence). CDR3 coding DNA: TGTGCCTCGTATACATCCGTGGGGCCTGAAGCTTTCTTT. It specifies CASYTSVGPEAFF.

The V gene is TRBV4-3, the J gene TRBJ2-2; 13 nucleotides agree with TRBD2. Germline V gives CDR1 LGHNA, CDR2 YSLEER. This CDR3 is 20 amino acids long. Trimming at V came to 1 base and at J to 0 bases, leaving 8 bases not matched to a gene. CDR3 nucleotide sequence: TGCGCCAGCAGCCAAGTTCCCCGACTAGCGGGGGGTTCGAACACCGGGGAGCTGTTTTTT. This codes for CASSQVPRLAGGSNTGELFF.

The V gene is TRBV6-5, the J gene TRBJ1-4; 8 nucleotides match TRBD1. The trim removed 2 bases at V and 8 bases at J, leaving 10 bases unmatched. Per the germline V gene, CDR1 is MNHEY and CDR2 is SVGAGI. The CDR3 is made up of 16 amino acids. In nucleotides, the CDR3 is TGTGCCAGCAGTTACAACCCCTCGGACAGGGCAGAAAAACTGTTTTTT. As protein: CASSYNPSDRAEKLFF.

The rearrangement links TRBV20-1 to TRBJ2-7; D not certain. The CDR3 sequence is 11 residues long. V was pared by 5 bases and J by 5 bases, with 10 bases between. Germline CDR1 and CDR2: DFQATT and SNEGSKA (reference sequence). CDR3 sequence: CSADSTHEQYF. DNA of the CDR3: TGCAGTGCTGACTCCACCCACGAGCAGTACTTC.

This clonotype was detected only once. This rearrangement joins TRBV30 to TRBJ1-5; D remains unclear. Germline V CDR1 and CDR2: GTSNPN, SVGIG (reference sequence). The CDR3 contains 13 residues. V lost 1 base and J 3 bases, leaving 7 bases between the germline ends. The CDR3 bases are TGTGCCTGGAGTGGAGGAGTCAATCAGCCCCAGCATTTT. It translates to CAWSGGVNQPQHF.

Of note for this clonotype: An end of the junction differs from the germline gene, which may be a read error. The chain employs TRBV6-2 or TRBV6-3 and TRBJ1-1; D call uncertain. The CDR3 length is 11 residues. Germline V gene sequence: CDR1 MNHEY, CDR2 SVGEGT. In nucleotides, the CDR3 is TGTGCCAGCAGTTACCGCCCGACAAATGTCTTT. Protein product: CASSYRPTNVF.

The V call is TRBV20-1, the J call TRBJ2-5, with D possibly being TRBD2 (6 bases). Trimming shortened V by 4 bases and J by 4 bases, and 16 bases separated the two germline ends. Germline V gene data show CDR1 as DFQATT and CDR2 as SNEGSKA (reference sequence). The CDR3 totals 14 residues. CDR3 protein: CSANPGAGGETQYF. CDR3 sequence (DNA): TGCAGTGCTAACCCCGGGGCCGGGGGAGAGACCCAGTACTTC.

Written as DNA, the CDR3 is TGCAGTGCTAGAGGGTCCGGGGCTCTCTACGAGCAGTACTTC. Translating gives CSARGSGALYEQYF. The rearrangement links TRBV20-1 to TRBJ2-7; D might be TRBD1 or TRBD2, each matching 5 bases. The CDR3 sequence is 14 residues long. The germline V gene has CDR1 DFQATT and CDR2 SNEGSKA (reference sequence). Trimming took off 1 base at V and 3 bases at J, with 13 bases between the two ends.

This chain connects TRBV19 to TRBJ2-1; 7 bases are shared with TRBD1. V was clipped by 9 bases and J by 7 bases; unmatched bases: 9. This CDR3 region has 13 residues. Germline CDR1 is LNHDA and CDR2 is SQIVND (reference sequence). CDR3 region: CASRQGEDNEQFF. The CDR3 nucleotides read TGTGCCAGCCGACAGGGAGAGGATAATGAGCAGTTCTTC.

J is TRBJ2-7 and V is TRBV27, with unresolved D. Germline lookup yields CDR1 MNHEY and CDR2 SMNVEV (reference sequence). V was cut by 6 bases and J by 2 bases, with 17 bases left in between. CDR3 length: 15 amino acids. As DNA, the CDR3 is TGTGCCAGCAGGCCGAACAAGCAACTGACCTACGAGCAGTACTTC. The encoded protein is CASRPNKQLTYEQYF.

The chain uses TRBV7-2 and TRBJ2-3, with D possibly TRBD2 on 6 matching bases. The CDR3 is made up of 15 amino acids. Trimming stripped 10 bases from V and 3 bases from J, with 20 bases between. Per the germline V gene, CDR1 is SGHTA and CDR2 is FQGNSA. The CDR3 loop is CATADWGDGTDTQYF. CDR3 coding DNA: TGTGCCACCGCGGACTGGGGGGATGGAACAGATACGCAGTATTTT.

V is TRBV5-6 and J is TRBJ2-5, with no clear D. This CDR3 region has 14 residues. With 4 bases removed from V and 5 bases from J, the gap between germline ends came to 15 bases. The germline V gene encodes CDR1 SGHDT and CDR2 YYEEEE. As DNA, the CDR3 is TGTGCCAGCAGCGCCTCGCCCAGGCAGGAGACCCAGTACTTC. As protein: CASSASPRQETQYF.

The chain is built from TRBV6-5 and TRBJ2-7, with D possibly being TRBD1 (6 bases). Germline V gene sequence: CDR1 MNHEY, CDR2 SVGAGI. The CDR3 covers 12 residues. Trimming shortened V by 6 bases and J by 4 bases, and 10 bases separated the two germline ends. The CDR3, as DNA: TGTGCCAGCAGGAGGGACAATTACGAGCAGTACTTC. Translating gives CASRRDNYEQYF.

The chain uses TRBV12-3 or TRBV12-4 and TRBJ2-5, with D hard to call. The CDR3 totals 13 residues. V dropped 6 bases and J dropped 0 bases, with 8 bases sitting between them. DNA for the CDR3: TGTGCCAGCAGAGAACAGAACCAAGAGACCCAGTACTTC. Protein product: CASREQNQETQYF.

The chain joins TRBV7-2 to TRBJ1-1; D gene uncertain. Germline-derived CDR1 and CDR2 are SGHTA and FQGNSA. CDR3 length equals 15 residues. Trimming cost V 8 bases and J 1 base, with 17 bases left between them. The CDR3 reads CASAPSREANTEAFF. The CDR3 DNA sequence: TGTGCCAGCGCACCTTCGCGAGAGGCGAACACTGAAGCTTTCTTT.

The chain joins TRBV7-8 to TRBJ2-5; D is undetermined. This CDR3 has 14 residues. The V end was cut by 2 bases, the J end by 2 bases, with 9 bases between. Germline assignment: CDR1 SGHVS and CDR2 FQNEAQ. As DNA, the CDR3 is TGTGCCAGCAGCTTATACTCCCAACAAGAGACCCAGTACTTC. This translates into CASSLYSQQETQYF. Together with reference TRBV7-8 and TRBJ2-5, the CDR3 gives the full variable domain: GAGVSQSPRYKVAKRGQDVALRCDPISGHVSLFWYQQALGQGPEFLTYFQNEAQLDKSGLPSDRFFAERPEGSVSTLKIQRTQQEDSAVYLCASSLYSQQETQYFGPGTRLLVL.

In this sample, this clonotype turned up once. The CDR3 nucleotides are TGTGCCAGCAGCGTAGATAGTGCGGGGGGGTCCTACAATGAGCAGTTCTTC. Its translation is CASSVDSAGGSYNEQFF. The V and J genes are TRBV9 and TRBJ2-1; 9 positions agree with TRBD2. V was pared by 0 bases and J by 1 base, with 5 bases of the junction left unmatched. CDR1 SGDLS and CDR2 YYNGEE come from the germline V gene. CDR3 length equals 17 residues. Full variable domain (rest looked up from reference TRBV9 and TRBJ2-1): DSGVTQTPKHLITATGQRVTLRCSPRSGDLSVYWYQQSLDQGLQFLIQYYNGEERAKGNILERFSAQQFPDLHSELNLSSLELGDSALYFCASSVDSAGGSYNEQFFGPGTRLTVL.

The chain recombines TRBV30 with TRBJ1-2, with 8 bases identical to TRBD1. The CDR3 sequence is 13 residues long. CDR1 and CDR2 from the germline V gene are GTSNPN and SVGIG (reference sequence). V dropped 2 bases and J dropped 4; count of bases not matched to a gene: 3. CDR3 amino acids: CAWSRTGSYGYTF. In nucleotides, the CDR3 is TGTGCCTGGAGTCGGACAGGGAGCTATGGCTACACCTTC.

The chain's CDR3 is CASSVLTGVNEKLFF. The CDR3 nucleotides are TGTGCCAGCAGTGTACTGACAGGGGTAAATGAAAAACTGTTTTTT. The chain recombines TRBV27 with TRBJ1-4; 8 bases agree with TRBD1. The junction had 7 bases not matched to a gene; V was cut back by 5 bases and J by 5 bases. The CDR3 is made up of 15 amino acids. Germline CDR1 MNHEY, CDR2 SMNVEV (reference sequence).

This chain connects TRBV18 to TRBJ2-1; no definite D call. The length of the CDR3 is 15 residues. Germline-derived CDR1 and CDR2 are KGHSH and LQKENI. V was trimmed by 2 bases and J by 7 bases, leaving 15 bases between them. The CDR3 sequence is CASSPELGRRNEQFF. CDR3 DNA: TGTGCCAGCTCACCAGAGTTGGGCAGAAGGAATGAGCAGTTCTTC.

The CDR3 is CSASRGTGVEQFF. CDR3 nucleotide sequence: TGCAGTGCTAGTCGCGGGACAGGGGTAGAGCAGTTCTTC. The J gene is TRBJ2-1, the V gene TRBV20-1; 10 bases fit TRBD1. With V trimmed by 3 bases and J by 10 bases, 6 bases remained unmatched. Germline assignment: CDR1 DFQATT and CDR2 SNEGSKA (reference sequence). The CDR3 is made up of 13 amino acids.

The chain has TRBV25-1 and TRBJ2-1, with D uncertain. Trimming pared 8 bases from V and 3 bases from J, leaving 20 bases between. Germline V gene sequence: CDR1 MGHDK, CDR2 SYGVNS. This CDR3 comprises 16 residues. For the CDR3, the DNA is TGTGCCAGCTCCGACACGAGGCAGCGAGTCTACAATGAGCAGTTCTTC. Protein: CASSDTRQRVYNEQFF.

The chain joins TRBV12-3 or TRBV12-4 to TRBJ1-2; D remains unclear. V was pared by 5 bases and J by 8 bases, with 15 bases between. The CDR3 sequence is 13 residues long. The CDR3 sequence is CASSPTSGYGYTF. The CDR3 DNA reads as TGTGCCAGCAGTCCAACCTCGGGATACGGCTACACCTTC.

J is TRBJ1-2 and V is TRBV19, with D uncertain. The V end lost 2 bases, the J end lost 10 bases, and 14 bases lay between the germline ends. This CDR3 has 13 amino acids. The germline gives CDR1 LNHDA, CDR2 SQIVND (reference sequence). CDR3 DNA: TGTGCCAGTAGTATAAGCACAGAAACTTCCTACACCTTC. This sequence encodes CASSISTETSYTF.

The rearrangement uses TRBV20-1 and TRBJ2-2, with D perhaps matching TRBD1 (6 bases). Germline V CDR1 and CDR2: DFQATT, SNEGSKA (reference sequence). The ends were cut back, 5 bases at V and 1 base at J, with 17 bases in the middle. This CDR3 comprises 16 residues. The CDR3 here is CSAARTVPLNTGELFF. The DNA for the CDR3 is TGCAGTGCTGCTAGGACAGTTCCCTTGAACACCGGGGAGCTGTTTTTT.

This clonotype was found once. The rearrangement links TRBV30 to TRBJ1-5; 8 bases match TRBD1. The CDR3 sequence is 15 residues long. Trimming removed 5 bases from V and 5 bases from J; junction bases left unmatched: 11. CDR1 and CDR2 from the germline V gene are GTSNPN and SVGIG (reference sequence). Here the CDR3 reads CAWGSGQGKYQPQHF. The CDR3 DNA reads as TGTGCCTGGGGCTCCGGACAGGGAAAGTATCAGCCCCAGCATTTT.

The rearrangement links TRBV30 to TRBJ2-1, with D possibly TRBD2 on 6 matching bases. CDR3 size: 14 residues. Trimming took off 3 bases at V and 2 bases at J, with 11 bases between the two ends. Germline lookup yields CDR1 GTSNPN and CDR2 SVGIG (reference sequence). The CDR3 DNA follows: TGTGCCTGGAGCGGGCCGGGGGCCTACAATGAGCAGTTCTTC. Translation: CAWSGPGAYNEQFF.

This chain links TRBV6-5 with TRBJ1-2; D remains unclear. This CDR3 region has 17 residues. Germline CDR1 reads MNHEY; CDR2 reads SVGAGI. V lost 0 bases and J 6 bases, leaving 20 bases between the germline ends. DNA for the CDR3: TGTGCCAGCAGTTACTCGGACGCGGCGTGGTTGCGAAATGGCTACACCTTC. Amino acids: CASSYSDAAWLRNGYTF.

This sequence joins TRBV20-1 and TRBJ2-1; D call uncertain. The CDR3 totals 15 residues. From germline, CDR1 is DFQATT and CDR2 SNEGSKA (reference sequence). V shed 0 bases and J shed 12 bases, with 21 bases lying between them. The DNA of the CDR3 is TGCAGTGCTAGAGATTTGGGCCTAGGTTTGTCATGGCAGTTCTTC. Protein product: CSARDLGLGLSWQFF.

This chain uses TRBV20-1 with TRBJ1-1; TRBD1 aligns across 8 bases. CDR1 DFQATT and CDR2 SNEGSKA come from the germline V gene (reference sequence). CDR3 size: 17 residues. V shed 5 bases and J 1 base; nucleotides not matched to a gene: 15. The CDR3 bases are TGCAGTGCTCGGAATGGAATAGGACAGGGCGCGAACACTGAAGCTTTCTTT. The encoded protein is CSARNGIGQGANTEAFF.